This is a list of T cell receptor beta chains from one sample in a study of cytomegalovirus exposure and HLA in healthy donors. The method was immunoSEQ multiplex PCR; TCRdb's version includes in-frame clones alone and lacks a portion of them. Among around 160,000 clones listed, 91% were seen once. Source material: PBMCs. All receptors derive from a woman younger than 35 in good health and CMV-seropositive. The CDR3 runs from the conserved cysteine through the conserved F or W. The D gene is left open where the match is weak. Where a row states a size, it is once, few, many or the class of an expanded clone; other rows omit it.

-	-	TRBV7-9	TRBJ1-2	TGTGCCAGCACCAGGACAGTAGCCCACTATGGCTACACCTTC	CASTRTVAHYGYTF
once	-	TRBV19	TRBJ1-2	TGTGCCAGTAGTATAGAAGCGACGGGACTGGGGCGCGGCTACACCTTC	CASSIEATGLGRGYTF
-	-	TRBV4-3	TRBJ2-7	TGCGCCAGCAGCCAAGATTGGGGGGGCGTGGGCCTTCAGCAGTACTTC	CASSQDWGGVGLQQYF
-	-	TRBV5-4	TRBJ2-7	TGTGCCAGCAGCTTACCCGCAGGGCGCTCCTACGAGCAGTACTTC	CASSLPAGRSYEQYF
-	TRBD1	TRBV7-9	TRBJ2-7	TGTGCCAGCAGCTCCAGGGGTGCCGGGACAGGGGTCGAGCAGTACTTC	CASSSRGAGTGVEQYF
-	TRBD1	TRBV7-8	TRBJ2-3	TGTGCCAGCATCCGGACAGGGGTCACAGATACGCAGTATTTT	CASIRTGVTDTQYF
-	-	TRBV14	TRBJ1-4	TGTGCCAGCAGCCAAGATAGCAGGAGGGAAAAACTGTTTTTT	CASSQDSRREKLFF
once	TRBD1	TRBV28	TRBJ1-1	TGTGCCAGCACCCCAGGGGGGCCGAACACTGAAGCTTTCTTT	CASTPGGPNTEAFF
-	TRBD2	TRBV6-1	TRBJ2-1	TGTGCCAGCACTCCAACGGGGGGGTACAATGAGCAGTTCTTC	CASTPTGGYNEQFF
-	TRBD1	TRBV6-5	TRBJ1-1	TGTGCCAGCAGCCCCGAACAGGGGCAGAGGACTGAAGCTTTCTTT	CASSPEQGQRTEAFF
-	-	TRBV4-3	TRBJ1-5	TGCGCCAGCAGCCAAGCGGGGGGCAATCAGCCCCAGCATTTT	CASSQAGGNQPQHF
-	-	TRBV30	TRBJ2-7	TGTGCCTGGAGGGGGGGGCAGAGGACCTACGAGCAGTACTTC	CAWRGGQRTYEQYF
few	TRBD2	TRBV28	TRBJ2-7	TGTGCCAGCAGGAGCGGAACTAGCGGGAACCACGAGCAGTACTTC	CASRSGTSGNHEQYF
-	TRBD2	TRBV2	TRBJ2-3	TGTGCCAGCAACGGGGGACTAGGCCCGCCAGATACGCAGTATTTT	CASNGGLGPPDTQYF
-	-	TRBV27	TRBJ1-1	TGTGCCAGCAGTCTTAGGGGGGGAGGCACTGAAGCTTTCTTT	CASSLRGGGTEAFF
-	-	TRBV14	TRBJ2-6	TGTGCCAGCACCCCCAGGGGCGACTCTGGGGCCAACGTCCTGACTTTC	CASTPRGDSGANVLTF
-	-	TRBV6-7	TRBJ2-7	TGTGCCAGCATGAGTAAAGAGCCCTACGAGCAGTACTTC	CASMSKEPYEQYF
-	-	TRBV7-8	TRBJ2-1	TGTGCCAGCAGCTCTGACACGAACAATGAGCAGTTCTTC	CASSSDTNNEQFF
-	TRBD2	TRBV4-1	TRBJ2-2	TGCGCCAGCAGCCCTATATCCGAGTTAGCGGGAGTTAACACCGGGGAGCTGTTTTTT	CASSPISELAGVNTGELFF
-	TRBD1	TRBV23-1	TRBJ1-3	TGCGCCAGCAGTCAGAGATACCGGGACAGGGCCGTAGAGTCTGGAAACACCATATATTTT	CASSQRYRDRAVESGNTIYF
-	-	TRBV27	TRBJ2-3	TGTGCCAGCAGTTTGAGGGCAGGCGCGGGTCACGGGGTAGATACGCAGTATTTT	CASSLRAGAGHGVDTQYF
once	-	TRBV2	TRBJ2-7	TGTGCCAGCAGAGAGGACAGAGACGAGCAGTACTTC	CASREDRDEQYF
-	TRBD1	TRBV7-8	TRBJ2-2	TGTGCCAGCAGCTTGGACAGGGGTAACACCGGGGAGCTGTTTTTT	CASSLDRGNTGELFF
-	TRBD2	TRBV7-6	TRBJ2-1	TGTGCCAGCAGCCCCGGGACTAGCGAGTACAATGAGCAGTTCTTC	CASSPGTSEYNEQFF
-	TRBD1	TRBV5-6	TRBJ2-7	TGTGCCAGCAGCTGGGACAGGGGTGTGTTTGACGAGCAGTACTTC	CASSWDRGVFDEQYF
-	TRBD1	TRBV5-1	TRBJ1-2	TGCGCCAGCAGCCTGACAGGGGGCGAAGTGAACTATGGCTACACCTTC	CASSLTGGEVNYGYTF
-	TRBD2	TRBV28	TRBJ2-7	TGTGCCAGCAGTCGGGACGGGAGGCCCTACGAGCAGTACTTC	CASSRDGRPYEQYF
-	TRBD2	TRBV9	TRBJ2-1	TGTGCCAGCAGCGTACGCCCTACTAGCGGGGGGGCGGATGAGCAGTTCTTC	CASSVRPTSGGADEQFF
-	TRBD1	TRBV7-9	TRBJ1-2	TGTGCCAGCAGCTTAAACGAAATCGTAACAGGGGGCGCCGGTGGCTACACCTTC	CASSLNEIVTGGAGGYTF
-	-	TRBV14	TRBJ2-7	TGTGCCAGCAGCCAATTAAGCAACTACGAGCAGTACTTC	CASSQLSNYEQYF
-	-	TRBV29-1	TRBJ2-3	TGCAGCGTTGAAGATCTAGACTTCAGCACAGATACGCAGTATTTT	CSVEDLDFSTDTQYF
-	-	TRBV9	TRBJ2-7	TGTGCCAGCAGCGTAGCCCTCGGTAGCGGATACGAGCAGTACTTC	CASSVALGSGYEQYF
few	-	TRBV7-9	TRBJ1-1	TGTGCCAGCAGCCCTAGCGTCCGGAACACTGAAGCTTTCTTT	CASSPSVRNTEAFF
-	-	TRBV5-1	TRBJ1-2	TGCGCCAGCAGCACACACCAGGGGACCTATGGCTACACCTTC	CASSTHQGTYGYTF
-	-	TRBV10-3	TRBJ2-7	TGTGCCATCAGTGAGCCGAACAGGGTTACCTACGAGCAGTACTTC	CAISEPNRVTYEQYF
-	-	TRBV12-5	TRBJ2-1	TGTGCTAGTGGTTTGCCGGGGGTGCAGAGCTCCTACAATGAGCAGTTCTTC	CASGLPGVQSSYNEQFF
once	-	TRBV7-2	TRBJ2-3	TGTGCCAGCAGCTTAGCGGGGGGAGAAGATACGCAGTATTTT	CASSLAGGEDTQYF
-	TRBD2	TRBV7-9	TRBJ2-1	TGTGCCAGCAGCCCGAGCGGGAGGGATTACAATGAGCAGTTCTTC	CASSPSGRDYNEQFF
-	TRBD1	TRBV4-1	TRBJ1-2	TGCGCCAGCAGCCAAGACTCGGACAGGGGGCATATGGATGGCTACACCTTC	CASSQDSDRGHMDGYTF
-	TRBD1	TRBV6-5	TRBJ2-7	TGTGCCAGCACCGGGACAGGGTCCCACGAGCAGTACTTC	CASTGTGSHEQYF
once	TRBD2	TRBV11-2	TRBJ2-3	TGTGCCAGCAGCTTCGGGAGCGGGAGAACAGATACGCAGTATTTT	CASSFGSGRTDTQYF
-	TRBD2	TRBV5-6	TRBJ2-7	TGTGCCAGCAGCGGGGGGGACTTCTACGAGCAGTACTTC	CASSGGDFYEQYF
-	-	TRBV4-1	TRBJ1-1	TGCGCCAGCAGCCAAGAGGGCAGGGGTCGGACTGAAGCTTTCTTT	CASSQEGRGRTEAFF
-	TRBD2	TRBV2	TRBJ2-5	TGTGCCAGCCTACCCCGGGTGGGGACTAGCGAATCTGAGACCCAGTACTTC	CASLPRVGTSESETQYF
-	TRBD1	TRBV19	TRBJ1-2	TGTGCCAGTAAGGTGGGACAGGGTTATGGAGGCTACACCTTC	CASKVGQGYGGYTF